These 7 T cell receptor beta chains came from one sample sequenced in a study of T cells in Graves' hyperthyroidism and ophthalmopathy. Template material for amplifying TCR beta CDR3 regions consisted of RNA transcripts. First-round RT-PCR of the TCR CDR3 relied on the HTBI primer set. MiXCR, run by TCRdb on the multiplex PCR reads, gives a single entry per CDR3 protein. The table has hundreds of thousands of distinct CDR3 sequences, 15% to 19% seen once. The specimen sequenced was blood. These receptors originate from a woman between 18 and 30 years old with Graves' hyperthyroidism that later progressed to Graves' ophthalmopathy.

On this clonotype: This may be a read error: a much more frequent sequence differs by one nucleotide. The V gene is TRBV12-3 or TRBV12-4, the J gene TRBJ2-7, with 9 bases aligning to TRBD1. The length of the CDR3 is 12 residues. CDR3 sequence: CAGGQGNHEQYF. DNA for the CDR3: TGTGCTGGGGGACAGGGTAACCATGAGCAGTACTTC.

In the case of this clonotype: Given a much more abundant clone one base away, this may be a read error. The CDR3 bases are TGCAGTGCTAGTTACGGAGTGGCGGATGGCTACAGCTTC. Protein: CSASYGVADGYSF. This chain uses TRBV20-1 with TRBJ1-2; D is unclear. This CDR3 has 13 residues. Germline values: CDR1 DFQATT, CDR2 SNEGSKA (reference sequence).

Ten or more counts support this clonotype. This chain links TRBV28 with TRBJ2-3; 9 nucleotides agree with TRBD1. Germline loops: CDR1 MDHEN, CDR2 SYDVKM. V shed 7 bases, J shed 4 bases, and the junction held 15 bases outside the gene matches. The CDR3 spans 17 residues. The CDR3 reads CASTPNPGTGRADTQYF. DNA for the CDR3: TGTGCCAGCACCCCTAACCCCGGGACAGGGAGGGCAGATACGCAGTATTTT.

This clonotype has only a few counts. At one of its ends the junction is not consistent with the germline gene, which may arise from a read error. The genes are TRBV9 and TRBJ2-5; the D call may be TRBD1 or TRBD2 (6 bases each). The CDR3 runs to 15 residues. CDR1 SGDLS and CDR2 YYNGEE come from the germline V gene. The CDR3 region is CASSPEGGIQETRYF. CDR3 nucleotide sequence: TGTGCCAGCAGCCCCGAGGGGGGCATCCAAGAGACCCGGTACTTC.

Details on this clonotype: One base away lies a much larger clone, so this may be a sequencing read error. The chain recombines TRBV5-1 with TRBJ1-1; 8 bases are shared with TRBD1. From germline, CDR1 is SGHRS and CDR2 YFSETQ. The CDR3 is made up of 17 amino acids. The V gene end was trimmed by 1 base and the J gene end by 5 bases; junction bases not matched to a gene: 13. CDR3 DNA sequence: TGCGCCAGCAGCTTGATGGCAGACCAGGGGGCACGGACTGAAGCTTTCTTT. Translated, it gives CASSLMADQGARTEAFF.

This clonotype has a handful of counts. V is TRBV30 and J is TRBJ2-2; D might be TRBD1 (5 bases). The germline V and J ends were trimmed by 6 bases and 0 bases, with 14 bases remaining between them. Germline CDR1 reads GTSNPN; CDR2 reads SVGIG (reference sequence). The CDR3 is 15 residues long. CDR3 region: CACSLGHPNTGELFF. The CDR3 nucleotides read TGTGCCTGCTCACTTGGACACCCGAACACCGGGGAGCTGTTTTTT.

The table lists this clonotype with many counts. The chain joins TRBV27 to TRBJ2-1, with TRBD2 matching 8 bases. CDR1 MNHEY and CDR2 SMNVEV come from the germline V gene (reference sequence). After removal of 4 bases from V and 3 bases from J, the junction contained 8 bases not matched to a gene. CDR3 length: 16 residues. DNA of the CDR3: TGTGCCAGCAGTTACGCCAGCGGGAGTGGCTACAATGAGCAGTTCTTC. Amino acids: CASSYASGSGYNEQFF.